This T cell receptor beta chain appears in the sequencing data of a study of blood T cell repertoires in COVID-19. At the level of the study: COVID-19 samples from acute and convalescent phases originated in the United States, Italy and Spain. From T cells, B-cell-depleted T cells, or PBMCs came the material, which was cDNA or gDNA.

Sequencing was performed with immunoSEQ multiplex PCR; in TCRdb, only in-frame clones are kept and a portion is missing. The table includes about 170,000 clones, 85% to 90% detected once. This receptor was taken from a man between 45 and 60 years old with active or convalescent COVID-19. Sequenced input: peripheral blood.

CDR3 sequence (DNA): TGTGCCAGCAGCCAAGGCGGGACAGGGGTTCAGCCCCAGCATTTT. Amino acid sequence: CASSQGGTGVQPQHF. The rearrangement joins TRBV3-1 (or the pseudogene TRBV3-2) to TRBJ1-5; 10 bases align to TRBD1. Per germline, CDR1 LGHDT and CDR2 YNNKEL (reference sequence). Trimming took 1 base from V and 6 from J; bases not matched to a gene: 3. This CDR3 is 15 amino acids long.